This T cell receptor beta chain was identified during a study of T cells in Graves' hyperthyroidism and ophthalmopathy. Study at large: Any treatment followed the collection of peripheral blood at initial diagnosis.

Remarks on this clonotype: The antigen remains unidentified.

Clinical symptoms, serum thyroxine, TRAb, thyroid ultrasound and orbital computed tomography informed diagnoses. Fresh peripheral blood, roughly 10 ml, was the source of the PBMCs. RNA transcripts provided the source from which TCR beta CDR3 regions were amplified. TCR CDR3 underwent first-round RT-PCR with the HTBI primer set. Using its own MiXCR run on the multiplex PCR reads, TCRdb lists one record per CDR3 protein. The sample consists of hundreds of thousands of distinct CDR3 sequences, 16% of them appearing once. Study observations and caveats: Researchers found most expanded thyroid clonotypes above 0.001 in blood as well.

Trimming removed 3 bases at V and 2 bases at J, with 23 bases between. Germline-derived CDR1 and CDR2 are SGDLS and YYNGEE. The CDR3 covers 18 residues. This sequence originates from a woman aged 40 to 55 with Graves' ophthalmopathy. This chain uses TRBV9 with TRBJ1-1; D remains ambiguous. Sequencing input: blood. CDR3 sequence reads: CASSAPNMTPEGNTEAFF. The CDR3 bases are TGTGCCAGCAGCGCCCCGAATATGACACCGGAGGGAAACACTGAAGCTTTCTTT.